Each of the 3 T cell receptor beta chains below was sequenced from the same sample in a study of human T cells and chemical hapten exposure. MiXCR, applied by TCRdb to the RACE reads, yields one record per CDR3 protein. The sample holds a few hundred thousand distinct CDR3 sequences, around 6% seen once. Described time point: patch test 2, 6 weeks after DPC sensitization. Noted treatment: therapeutic diphenylcyclopropenone sensitization with weekly scalp DPC. The sequencing here drew on whole blood, taken in connection with sensitization to the hapten diphenylcyclopropenone (DPC). The receptors come from a young woman with alopecia areata. Some clones in this sample may be carry-over from other donors' samples.

This clonotype was seen ten or more times. The chain couples TRBV7-2 to TRBJ1-2, with 7 bases that match TRBD1. V lost 1 base and J lost 4; bases outside the gene matches: 6. Germline V gives CDR1 SGHTA, CDR2 FQGNSA. The CDR3 runs to 15 residues. CDR3 nucleotides: TGTGCCAGCAGCTTAGGAACTACAGGGGCCTATGGCTACACCTTC. Translation: CASSLGTTGAYGYTF.

Only a few counts were recorded for this clonotype. V and J are TRBV7-2 and TRBJ1-6; D may be TRBD1 (6 bases). Germline-derived CDR1 and CDR2 are SGHTA and FQGNSA. CDR3 length: 14 amino acids. V was shortened by 7 bases and J by 9 bases, with 16 bases between the two germline ends. The CDR3 spells CASTPGAGASPLHF. The DNA for the CDR3 is TGTGCCAGCACCCCGGGGGCAGGGGCTTCACCCCTCCACTTT.

The chain combines TRBV7-3 with TRBJ1-1, with a weak D call TRBD1 (6 bases). The ends were cut back, 1 base at V and 3 bases at J, with 15 bases in the middle. The germline V gene has CDR1 SGHTA and CDR2 FQGTGA. The CDR3 totals 16 residues. The DNA for the CDR3 is TGTGCCAGCAGCTTAAGAGAGGAGGGGGTTGACACTGAAGCTTTCTTT. Protein sequence: CASSLREEGVDTEAFF.